Listed below are T cell receptor beta chains from one sample, sequenced in a study of T-cell reconstitution after alpha-beta-depleted transplantation in children. Each CDR3 protein gets one entry after TCRdb re-called the PCR reads with MiXCR. The sample contains hundreds of thousands of distinct CDR3 sequences, roughly 15% of which appear only once. The specimen comprised PBMCs from the stem cell graft donor, sampled from the stem cell graft. These receptors were taken from a human donor who donated a stem cell graft to a child with acute myeloid leukemia. Both conserved end residues are part of each CDR3. Each record gives: V gene, J gene, CDR3 protein.

>TRBV20-1|TRBJ1-1
CSADRNDRGAGNTEAFF
>TRBV5-1|TRBJ2-1
CASSFGRGPVNEQFF
>TRBV12-3/TRBV12-4|TRBJ2-5
CASSPPPGKETQYF
>TRBV27|TRBJ2-1
CASSSRRIAGGPANEQFF
>TRBV5-6|TRBJ2-7
CASSFFWDRGREQYF
>TRBV20-1|TRBJ2-7
CSARDETYEQYF
>TRBV7-9|TRBJ1-1
CASSLLPGGNTEAFF
>TRBV7-9|TRBJ1-3
CASSWAETTSGNTIYF
>TRBV7-9|TRBJ1-1
CSSSPIWTAEAFF
>TRBV29-1|TRBJ1-5
CSVDSYNQPQHF
>TRBV7-2|TRBJ1-1
CASSFHSIGNTEAFF
>TRBV20-1|TRBJ1-1
CSAREIGIEAFF
>TRBV4-1|TRBJ1-2
CASSQWTGVLYGYTF
>TRBV5-6|TRBJ1-1
CASSLLGHEREAFF
>TRBV20-1|TRBJ2-7
CSAGRDRGREQYF
>TRBV12-3/TRBV12-4|TRBJ2-7
CASSFSTGQGTYEQYF
>TRBV20-1|TRBJ2-7
CSVLSADSYEQYF
>TRBV28|TRBJ1-6
CASSHVTDDNSPLHF
>TRBV5-5|TRBJ1-2
CASSLGGATANYGYTF
>TRBV7-2|TRBJ2-5
CASSLLAGSVETQYF